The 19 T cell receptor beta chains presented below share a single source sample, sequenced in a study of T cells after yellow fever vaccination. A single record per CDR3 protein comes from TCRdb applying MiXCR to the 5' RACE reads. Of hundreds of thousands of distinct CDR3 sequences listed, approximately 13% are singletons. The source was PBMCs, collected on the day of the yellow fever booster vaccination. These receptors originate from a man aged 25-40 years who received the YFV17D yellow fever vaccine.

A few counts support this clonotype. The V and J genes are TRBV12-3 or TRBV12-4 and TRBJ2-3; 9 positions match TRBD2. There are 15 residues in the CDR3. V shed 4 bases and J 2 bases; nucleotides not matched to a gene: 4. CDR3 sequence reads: CASSWGLAYTDTQYF. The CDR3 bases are TGTGCCAGCAGTTGGGGACTAGCTTACACAGATACGCAGTATTTT.

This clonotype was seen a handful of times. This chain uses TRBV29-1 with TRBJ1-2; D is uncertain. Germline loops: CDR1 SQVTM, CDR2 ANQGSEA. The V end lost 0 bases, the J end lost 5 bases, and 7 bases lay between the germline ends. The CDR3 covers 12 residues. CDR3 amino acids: CSVEEGWYGYTF. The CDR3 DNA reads TGCAGCGTTGAAGAAGGTTGGTATGGCTACACCTTC.

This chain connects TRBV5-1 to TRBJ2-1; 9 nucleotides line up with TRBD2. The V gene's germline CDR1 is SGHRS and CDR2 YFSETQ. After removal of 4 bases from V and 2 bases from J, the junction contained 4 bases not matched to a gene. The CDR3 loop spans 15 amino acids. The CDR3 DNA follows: TGCGCCAGCAGCCCACGACTAGCGGCCTACAATGAGCAGTTCTTC. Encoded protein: CASSPRLAAYNEQFF.

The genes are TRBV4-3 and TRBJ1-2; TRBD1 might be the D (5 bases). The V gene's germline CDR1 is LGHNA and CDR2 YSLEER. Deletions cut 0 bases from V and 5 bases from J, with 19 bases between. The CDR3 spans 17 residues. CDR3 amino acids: CASSQEGGDRMLYGYTF. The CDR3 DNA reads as TGCGCCAGCAGCCAAGAGGGGGGAGACAGAATGTTGTATGGCTACACCTTC.

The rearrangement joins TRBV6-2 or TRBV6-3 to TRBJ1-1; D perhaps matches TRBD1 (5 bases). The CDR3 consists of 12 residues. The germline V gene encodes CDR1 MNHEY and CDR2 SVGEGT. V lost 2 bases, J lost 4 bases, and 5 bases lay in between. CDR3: CASSYGGTEAFF. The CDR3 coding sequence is TGTGCCAGCAGTTACGGGGGCACTGAAGCTTTCTTT.

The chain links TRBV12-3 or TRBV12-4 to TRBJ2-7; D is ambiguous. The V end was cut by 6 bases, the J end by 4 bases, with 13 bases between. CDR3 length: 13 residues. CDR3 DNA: TGTGCCAGCAGCCGGATAGGGATATACGAGCAGTACTTC. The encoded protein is CASSRIGIYEQYF.

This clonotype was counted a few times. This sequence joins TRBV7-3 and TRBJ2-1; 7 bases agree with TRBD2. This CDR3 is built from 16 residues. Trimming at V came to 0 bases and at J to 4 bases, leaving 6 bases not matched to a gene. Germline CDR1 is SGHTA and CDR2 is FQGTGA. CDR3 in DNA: TGTGCCAGCAGCTTAACTCCGGCTAGCGGTTACAATGAGCAGTTCTTC. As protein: CASSLTPASGYNEQFF.

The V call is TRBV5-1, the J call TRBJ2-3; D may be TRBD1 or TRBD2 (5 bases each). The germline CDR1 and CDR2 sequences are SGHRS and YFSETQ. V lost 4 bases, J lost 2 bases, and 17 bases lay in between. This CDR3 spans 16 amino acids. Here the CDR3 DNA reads TGCGCCAGCAGCACCGGGACCTTAGGGGCCACAGATACGCAGTATTTT. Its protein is CASSTGTLGATDTQYF.

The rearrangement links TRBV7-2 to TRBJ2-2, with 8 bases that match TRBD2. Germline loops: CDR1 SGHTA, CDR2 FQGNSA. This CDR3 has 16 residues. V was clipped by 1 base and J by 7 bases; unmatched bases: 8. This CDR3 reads CASSLVGGRMNGELFF. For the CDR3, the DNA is TGTGCCAGCAGCTTAGTGGGCGGGAGGATGAACGGGGAGCTGTTTTTT. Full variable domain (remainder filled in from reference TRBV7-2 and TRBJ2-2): GAGVSQSPSNKVTEKGKDVELRCDPISGHTALYWYRQSLGQGLEFLIYFQGNSAPDKSGLPSDRFSAERTGGSVSTLTIQRTQQEDSAVYLCASSLVGGRMNGELFFGEGSRLTVL.

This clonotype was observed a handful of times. CDR3 amino acids: CASSVYSNGYTF. In nucleotides, the CDR3 is TGTGCCAGCAGTGTCTACAGTAATGGCTACACCTTC. The V gene is TRBV12-3 or TRBV12-4, the J gene TRBJ1-2; D unresolved. V lost 5 bases, J lost 6 bases, and 10 bases lay in between. The CDR3 runs 12 residues.

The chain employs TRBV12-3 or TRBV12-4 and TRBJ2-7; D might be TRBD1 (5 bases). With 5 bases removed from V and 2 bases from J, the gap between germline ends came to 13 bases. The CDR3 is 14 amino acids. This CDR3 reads CASSPAGLTYEQYF. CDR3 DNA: TGTGCCAGCAGTCCCGCAGGGTTGACCTACGAGCAGTACTTC.

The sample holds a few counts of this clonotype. CDR3 sequence: CSAVLVGSLNEQFF. In nucleotides, the CDR3 is TGCAGTGCTGTCCTGGTTGGTAGCCTCAATGAGCAGTTCTTC. V and J are TRBV20-1 and TRBJ2-1; no clear D. The V end lost 5 bases, the J end lost 6 bases, and 17 bases lay between the germline ends. The germline V gene has CDR1 DFQATT and CDR2 SNEGSKA (reference sequence). The CDR3 consists of 14 residues.

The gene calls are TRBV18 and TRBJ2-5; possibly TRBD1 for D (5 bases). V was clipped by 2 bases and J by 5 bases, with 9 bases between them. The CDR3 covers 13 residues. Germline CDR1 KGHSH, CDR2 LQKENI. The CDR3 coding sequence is TGTGCCAGCTCACCAAACGCAGGGGAGACCCAGTACTTC. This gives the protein CASSPNAGETQYF.

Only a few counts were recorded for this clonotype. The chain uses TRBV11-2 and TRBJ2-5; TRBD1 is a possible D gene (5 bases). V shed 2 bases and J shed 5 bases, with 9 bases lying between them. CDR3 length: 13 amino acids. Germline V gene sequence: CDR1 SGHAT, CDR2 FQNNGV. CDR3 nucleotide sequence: TGTGCCAGCAGCTTATCAGGGTATGAGACCCAGTACTTC. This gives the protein CASSLSGYETQYF.

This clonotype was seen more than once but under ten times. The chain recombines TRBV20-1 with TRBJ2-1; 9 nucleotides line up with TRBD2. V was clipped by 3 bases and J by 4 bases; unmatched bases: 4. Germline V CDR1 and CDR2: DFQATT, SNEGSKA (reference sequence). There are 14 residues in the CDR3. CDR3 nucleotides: TGCAGTGCTAGGACTAGCGGACAATACAATGAGCAGTTCTTC. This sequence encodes CSARTSGQYNEQFF.

The chain's CDR3 is CAWSVGGTGHEQYF. For the CDR3, the DNA is TGTGCCTGGAGTGTAGGTGGGACTGGGCACGAGCAGTACTTC. The chain combines TRBV30 with TRBJ2-7; TRBD2 is a possible D gene (6 bases). V dropped 0 bases and J dropped 5 bases, with 14 bases sitting between them. CDR3 length: 14 amino acids. CDR1 is GTSNPN and CDR2 is SVGIG in the germline V gene (reference sequence).

The CDR3 DNA is TGTGCCAGCAGCTTAGGTGGATATCGGGACACCATATATTTT. Protein product: CASSLGGYRDTIYF. The chain recombines TRBV7-6 with TRBJ1-3; D ambiguous. The length of the CDR3 is 14 residues. Trimming stripped 1 base from V and 8 bases from J, with 12 bases between. Germline V gene data show CDR1 as SGHVS and CDR2 as FNYEAQ.

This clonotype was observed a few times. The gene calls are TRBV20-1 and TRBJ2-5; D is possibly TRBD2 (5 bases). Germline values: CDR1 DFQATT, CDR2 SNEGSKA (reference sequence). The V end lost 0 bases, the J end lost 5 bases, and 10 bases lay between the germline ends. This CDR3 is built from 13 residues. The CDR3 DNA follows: TGCAGTGCTAGAGAGACGGGGTTGGAGACCCAGTACTTC. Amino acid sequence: CSARETGLETQYF.

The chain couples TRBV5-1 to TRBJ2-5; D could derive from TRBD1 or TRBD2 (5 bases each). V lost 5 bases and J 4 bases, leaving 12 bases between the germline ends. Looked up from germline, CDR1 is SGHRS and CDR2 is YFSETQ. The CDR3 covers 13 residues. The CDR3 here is CASRGPSGETQYF. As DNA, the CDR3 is TGCGCCAGCAGGGGACCCTCGGGAGAGACCCAGTACTTC.